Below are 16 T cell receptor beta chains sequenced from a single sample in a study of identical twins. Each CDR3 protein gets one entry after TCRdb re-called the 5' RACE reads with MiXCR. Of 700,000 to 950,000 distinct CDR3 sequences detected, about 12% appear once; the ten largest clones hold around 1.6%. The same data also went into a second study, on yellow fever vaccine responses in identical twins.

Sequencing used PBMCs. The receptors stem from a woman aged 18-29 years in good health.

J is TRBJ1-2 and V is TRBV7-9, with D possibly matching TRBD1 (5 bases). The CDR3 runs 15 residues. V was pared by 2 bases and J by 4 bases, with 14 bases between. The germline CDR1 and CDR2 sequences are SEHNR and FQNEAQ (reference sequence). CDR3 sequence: CASSLSPREGYGYTF. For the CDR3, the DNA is TGTGCCAGCAGCTTAAGCCCCAGGGAAGGCTATGGCTACACCTTC.

The CDR3 here is CASSEPGGASSWGTEQYV. For the CDR3, the DNA is TGTGCCAGCAGCGAACCAGGTGGGGCTAGCTCATGGGGGACCGAGCAGTACGTC. This chain links TRBV21-1 with TRBJ2-7; whether TRBD2, the table's D call, matches the DNA was not checked. TRBV21-1 is a pseudogene segment. This CDR3 spans 18 amino acids.

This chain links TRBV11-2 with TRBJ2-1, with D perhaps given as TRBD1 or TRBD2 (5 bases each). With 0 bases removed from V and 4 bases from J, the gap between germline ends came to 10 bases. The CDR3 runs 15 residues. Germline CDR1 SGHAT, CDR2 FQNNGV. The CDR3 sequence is CASSLDRWGYNEQFF. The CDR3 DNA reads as TGTGCCAGCAGCTTAGATCGGTGGGGGTACAATGAGCAGTTCTTC.

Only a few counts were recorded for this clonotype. In DNA form, the CDR3 reads TGTGCCAGCAGCTGGTACGGAGGCCTCACAGATACGCAGTATTTT. Its protein product is CASSWYGGLTDTQYF. The V call is TRBV12-3 or TRBV12-4, the J call TRBJ2-3, with D possibly being TRBD2 (5 bases). This CDR3 has 15 residues. V dropped 6 bases and J dropped 2 bases, with 15 bases sitting between them.

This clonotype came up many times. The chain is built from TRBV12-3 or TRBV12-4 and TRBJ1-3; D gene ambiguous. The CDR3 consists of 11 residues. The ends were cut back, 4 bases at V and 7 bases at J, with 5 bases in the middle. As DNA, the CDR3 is TGTGCCAGCAGTTCGAGTAACACCATATATTTT. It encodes CASSSSNTIYF.

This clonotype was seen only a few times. The CDR3 sequence: CASSPQPVDYGYTF. For the CDR3, the DNA is TGTGCCAGCAGCCCCCAACCTGTGGACTATGGCTACACCTTC. This chain joins TRBV5-5 and TRBJ1-2; no firm D call. Trimming stripped 4 bases from V and 3 bases from J, with 13 bases between. CDR1 is SGHKS, CDR2 YYEKEE, per germline (reference sequence). This CDR3 has 14 amino acids.

CDR3: CASNGVGLADEQFF. The CDR3 region has the DNA TGCGCCAGCAACGGAGTGGGACTAGCGGATGAGCAGTTCTTC. This chain links TRBV5-1 with TRBJ2-1; 11 bases agree with TRBD2. This CDR3 is 14 amino acids long. Germline CDR1 SGHRS, CDR2 YFSETQ. J lost 8 bases, V lost 6 bases, and 7 bases had no gene match.

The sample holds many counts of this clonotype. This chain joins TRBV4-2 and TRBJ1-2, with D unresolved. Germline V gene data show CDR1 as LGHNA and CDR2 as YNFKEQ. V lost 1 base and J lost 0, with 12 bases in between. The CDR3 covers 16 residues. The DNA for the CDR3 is TGTGCCAGCAGCCAAGTAGGGCAGGCGCCTAACTATGGCTACACCTTC. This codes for CASSQVGQAPNYGYTF.

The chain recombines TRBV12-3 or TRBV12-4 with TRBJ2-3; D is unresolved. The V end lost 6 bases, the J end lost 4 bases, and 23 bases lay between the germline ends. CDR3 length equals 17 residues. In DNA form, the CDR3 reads TGTGCCAGCAGCCCAGGTCGTTACAGCAAGTCTGCAGATACGCAGTATTTT. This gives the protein CASSPGRYSKSADTQYF.

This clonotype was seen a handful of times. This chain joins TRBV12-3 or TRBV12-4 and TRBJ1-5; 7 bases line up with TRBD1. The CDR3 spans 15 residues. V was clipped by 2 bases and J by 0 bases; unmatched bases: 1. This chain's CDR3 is CASSLWDSSNQPQHF. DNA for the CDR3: TGTGCCAGCAGTTTATGGGACAGTAGCAATCAGCCCCAGCATTTT.

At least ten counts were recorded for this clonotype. In DNA form, the CDR3 reads TGCAGCGTTCGTGTCTCAGGGGTGACAACGAACTCTGGGGCCAACGTCCTGACTTTC. As protein: CSVRVSGVTTNSGANVLTF. The chain employs TRBV29-1 and TRBJ2-6; D perhaps matches TRBD1 (6 bases). CDR3 length equals 19 residues. Germline CDR1 reads SQVTM; CDR2 reads ANQGSEA. Trimming left V 5 bases short and J 0 bases short, with 23 bases between. Based on the CDR3 plus reference TRBV29-1 and TRBJ2-6, the full variable domain is SAVISQKPSRDICQRGTSLTIQCQVDSQVTMMFWYRQQPGQSLTLIATANQGSEATYESGFVIDKFPISRPNLTFSTLTVSNMSPEDSSIYLCSVRVSGVTTNSGANVLTFGAGSRLTVL.

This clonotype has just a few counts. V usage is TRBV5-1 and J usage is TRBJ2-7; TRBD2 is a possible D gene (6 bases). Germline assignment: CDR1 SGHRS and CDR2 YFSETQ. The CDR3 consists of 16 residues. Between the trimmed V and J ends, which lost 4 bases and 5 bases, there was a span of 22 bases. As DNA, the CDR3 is TGCGCCAGCAGCCTAGAAGGTCCTAGCGAATCCAACGAGCAGTACTTC. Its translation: CASSLEGPSESNEQYF.

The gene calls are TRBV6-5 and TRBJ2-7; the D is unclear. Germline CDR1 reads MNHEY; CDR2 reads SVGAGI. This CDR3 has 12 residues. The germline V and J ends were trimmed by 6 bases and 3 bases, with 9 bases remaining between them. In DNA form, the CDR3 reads TGTGCCAGCAGACGGATAGGCTACGAGCAGTACTTC. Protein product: CASRRIGYEQYF.

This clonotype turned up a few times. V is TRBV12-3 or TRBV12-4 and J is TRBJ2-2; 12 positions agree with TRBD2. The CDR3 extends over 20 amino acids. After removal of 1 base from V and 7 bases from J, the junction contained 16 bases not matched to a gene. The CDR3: CASSLVRRGLAGSLNGELFF. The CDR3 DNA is TGTGCCAGCAGTTTAGTTCGCAGAGGACTAGCGGGAAGTTTGAACGGGGAGCTGTTTTTT.

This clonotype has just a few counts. CDR3 amino acids: CSARNALAVYEQYF. CDR3 nucleotides: TGCAGTGCTAGAAATGCATTAGCGGTTTACGAGCAGTACTTC. J is TRBJ2-7 and V is TRBV20-1, with D perhaps matching TRBD2 (6 bases). The V end lost 2 bases, the J end lost 4 bases, and 15 bases lay between the germline ends. Germline CDR1 is DFQATT and CDR2 is SNEGSKA (reference sequence). The CDR3 covers 14 residues.

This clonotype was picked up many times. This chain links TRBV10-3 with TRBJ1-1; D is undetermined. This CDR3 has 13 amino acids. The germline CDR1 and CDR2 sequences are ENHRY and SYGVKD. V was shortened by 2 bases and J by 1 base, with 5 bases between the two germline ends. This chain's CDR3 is CAISELENTEAFF. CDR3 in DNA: TGTGCCATCAGTGAGCTAGAGAACACTGAAGCTTTCTTT.